Listed below are T cell receptor beta chains from one sample, sequenced in a study of T cell responses to AZD1222 COVID-19 vaccine. Sequenced by immunoSEQ multiplex PCR; TCRdb stores in-frame clones only, minus some. Altogether some 140,000 clones are present, over 85% being singletons, with the ten largest covering roughly 6%. The specimen was peripheral blood, collected on day 0 of AZD1222 vaccination. Every receptor here comes from an adult in good health. CDR3s include the opening cysteine and the closing phenylalanine or tryptophan. D genes are given only for firm matches. Size is omitted from some rows. Given values are once, few, many or a class for expanded clones.

V: TRBV19
J: TRBJ1-5
size: NA
length: 16
D: TRBD1
CDR3: CASSLAGQVRNQPQHF
DNA: TGTGCCAGTAGTTTAGCTGGACAGGTTCGCAATCAGCCCCAGCATTTT

V: TRBV5-1
J: TRBJ2-3
size: NA
length: 13
D: NA
CDR3: CASREGSADTQYF
DNA: TGCGCCAGCAGGGAGGGGTCGGCAGATACGCAGTATTTT

V: TRBV29-1
J: TRBJ1-2
size: NA
length: 11
D: NA
CDR3: CSVRVHYGYTF
DNA: TGCAGCGTTAGGGTCCACTATGGCTACACCTTC

V: TRBV27
J: TRBJ1-1
size: NA
length: 18
D: TRBD1
CDR3: CASASSGGTALMNTEAFF
DNA: TGTGCCAGCGCTTCGAGTGGTGGGACAGCTCTTATGAACACTGAAGCTTTCTTT

V: TRBV6-4
J: TRBJ1-6
size: NA
length: 14
D: TRBD1
CDR3: CASSVGTDNSPLHF
DNA: TGTGCCAGCAGTGTGGGGACAGACAATTCACCCCTCCACTTT

V: TRBV4-3
J: TRBJ2-2
size: NA
length: 13
D: NA
CDR3: CASSQIRAGELFF
DNA: TGCGCCAGCAGCCAGATTAGAGCCGGGGAGCTGTTTTTT

V: TRBV6-1
J: TRBJ1-1
size: NA
length: 16
D: TRBD1
CDR3: CASSEIRGLLNTEAFF
DNA: TGTGCCAGCAGTGAAATAAGGGGGCTCCTGAACACTGAAGCTTTCTTT

V: TRBV18
J: TRBJ2-7
size: few
length: 18
D: TRBD2
CDR3: CASSLSGTSGSGSYEQYF
DNA: TGTGCCAGCTCACTATCCGGGACTAGCGGGAGTGGGTCCTACGAGCAGTACTTC

V: TRBV2
J: TRBJ2-1
size: once
length: 14
D: TRBD2
CDR3: CASSDSGSGNEQFF
DNA: TGTGCCAGCAGTGATAGCGGGAGCGGAAATGAGCAGTTCTTC

V: TRBV5-4
J: TRBJ1-1
size: NA
length: 15
D: TRBD1
CDR3: CASSRRTGKGTEAFF
DNA: TGTGCCAGCAGCCGCCGGACAGGTAAAGGCACTGAAGCTTTCTTT

V: TRBV3-1/TRBV3-2
J: TRBJ2-1
size: NA
length: 16
D: TRBD2
CDR3: CASSHLAGGPVNEQFF
DNA: TGTGCCAGCAGCCACCTAGCGGGAGGGCCAGTCAATGAGCAGTTCTTC

V: TRBV13
J: TRBJ2-7
size: NA
length: 14
D: NA
CDR3: CASSFPMATYEQYF
DNA: TGTGCCAGCAGCTTTCCCATGGCCACCTACGAGCAGTACTTC

V: TRBV27
J: TRBJ1-1
size: NA
length: 16
D: NA
CDR3: CASSRGGQKRNTEAFF
DNA: TGTGCCAGCAGTCGGGGGGGTCAAAAAAGAAACACTGAAGCTTTCTTT

V: TRBV2
J: TRBJ2-5
size: NA
length: 13
D: NA
CDR3: CASSAARRETQYF
DNA: TGTGCCAGCAGTGCCGCCAGGAGAGAGACCCAGTACTTC

V: TRBV30
J: TRBJ1-6
size: NA
length: 12
D: NA
CDR3: CAWSDLILPLHF
DNA: TGTGCCTGGAGTGACCTCATTCTACCCCTCCACTTT

V: TRBV5-4
J: TRBJ2-7
size: NA
length: 16
D: TRBD1
CDR3: CASSIGQGAVGYEQYF
DNA: TGTGCCAGCAGCATCGGACAGGGGGCGGTCGGGTACGAGCAGTACTTC

V: TRBV9
J: TRBJ1-4
size: NA
length: 15
D: NA
CDR3: CASSSRPGMGEKLFF
DNA: TGTGCCAGCAGCTCCCGTCCAGGGATGGGTGAAAAACTGTTTTTT

V: TRBV7-2
J: TRBJ2-3
size: NA
length: 16
D: TRBD1
CDR3: CASSLVGTGRTDTQYF
DNA: TGTGCCAGCAGCTTAGTGGGGACAGGGCGCACAGATACGCAGTATTTT

V: TRBV19
J: TRBJ1-5
size: NA
length: 13
D: NA
CDR3: CASSIMVRQPQHF
DNA: TGTGCCAGTAGTATAATGGTACGACAGCCCCAGCATTTT

V: TRBV27
J: TRBJ2-3
size: NA
length: 15
D: NA
CDR3: CASSSPGSSTDTQYF
DNA: TGTGCCAGCAGTTCCCCGGGGTCTAGCACAGATACGCAGTATTTT

V: TRBV5-1
J: TRBJ2-3
size: NA
length: 15
D: NA
CDR3: CASSLRGTGTDTQYF
DNA: TGCGCCAGCAGCTTAAGGGGTACAGGCACAGATACGCAGTATTTT

V: TRBV9
J: TRBJ1-1
size: NA
length: 13
D: NA
CDR3: CASSAAGFAEAFF
DNA: TGTGCCAGCAGCGCCGCAGGGTTCGCTGAAGCTTTCTTT

V: TRBV9
J: TRBJ2-1
size: NA
length: 12
D: NA
CDR3: CASSVGGDEQFF
DNA: TGTGCCAGCAGCGTAGGAGGCGATGAGCAGTTCTTC

V: TRBV9
J: TRBJ1-1
size: NA
length: 18
D: NA
CDR3: CASSAPREGVGHVAEAFF
DNA: TGTGCCAGCAGCGCACCCCGAGAGGGGGTGGGGCATGTCGCTGAAGCTTTCTTT

V: TRBV19
J: TRBJ1-5
size: NA
length: 16
D: TRBD1
CDR3: CASSVGTGGGNQPQHF
DNA: TGTGCCAGTAGTGTCGGGACAGGGGGGGGCAATCAGCCCCAGCATTTT

V: TRBV4-3
J: TRBJ2-7
size: once
length: 14
D: NA
CDR3: CASSRGEGTYEQYF
DNA: TGCGCCAGCAGCCGGGGGGAAGGCACCTACGAGCAGTACTTC

V: TRBV4-3
J: TRBJ1-6
size: NA
length: 13
D: NA
CDR3: CASSQQEDSPLHF
DNA: TGCGCCAGCAGCCAACAGGAGGACTCACCCCTCCACTTT

V: TRBV9
J: TRBJ2-3
size: NA
length: 17
D: TRBD2
CDR3: CASSVEASGRQRDTQYF
DNA: TGTGCCAGCAGCGTAGAAGCTAGCGGGAGACAGCGAGATACGCAGTATTTT

V: TRBV7-2
J: TRBJ2-3
size: once
length: 15
D: NA
CDR3: CASSSGLLYPDTQYF
DNA: TGTGCCAGCAGCTCGGGACTCCTTTATCCAGATACGCAGTATTTT

V: TRBV3-1/TRBV3-2
J: TRBJ2-5
size: once
length: 15
D: NA
CDR3: CASSQASGAQETQYF
DNA: TGTGCCAGCAGCCAAGCATCGGGAGCCCAAGAGACCCAGTACTTC

V: TRBV7-8
J: TRBJ2-5
size: NA
length: 14
D: NA
CDR3: CASSLAFPQFATDF
DNA: TGTGCCAGCAGCTTAGCGTTCCCTCAATTCGCAACGGACTTC

V: TRBV21-1
J: TRBJ2-7
size: NA
length: 20
D: NA
CDR3: CASSKTLEGTRTGGKYEQYF
DNA: TGTGCCAGCAGCAAAACCCTAGAGGGGACCAGAACGGGAGGCAAGTACGAGCAGTACTTC

V: TRBV6-2/TRBV6-3
J: TRBJ2-6
size: NA
length: 13
D: NA
CDR3: CASSLAGANVLTF
DNA: TGTGCCAGCAGTTTGGCTGGGGCCAACGTCCTGACTTTC

V: TRBV19
J: TRBJ2-2
size: NA
length: 14
D: TRBD1
CDR3: CASSRDRGGGELFF
DNA: TGTGCCAGTAGTCGGGACAGAGGAGGCGGGGAGCTGTTTTTT

V: TRBV11-3
J: TRBJ2-7
size: NA
length: 16
D: NA
CDR3: CASSLVYIREAYEQYF
DNA: TGTGCCAGCAGCTTAGTCTATATCCGGGAAGCTTACGAGCAGTACTTC

V: TRBV5-8
J: TRBJ1-1
size: NA
length: 15
D: TRBD1
CDR3: CASSLPGTVNTEAFF
DNA: TGTGCCAGCAGCTTGCCCGGGACAGTGAACACTGAAGCTTTCTTT

V: TRBV7-2
J: TRBJ1-1
size: few
length: 13
D: NA
CDR3: CASSLSGGPEAFF
DNA: TGTGCCAGCAGCCTCTCGGGGGGCCCTGAAGCTTTCTTT

V: TRBV27
J: TRBJ2-7
size: NA
length: 15
D: TRBD2
CDR3: CASKSDEREFHEQYF
DNA: TGTGCCAGCAAATCGGATGAGCGGGAGTTCCACGAGCAGTACTTC

V: TRBV2
J: TRBJ2-7
size: NA
length: 15
D: TRBD1
CDR3: CASSAHRGHFYEQYF
DNA: TGTGCCAGCAGTGCACACAGGGGGCACTTCTACGAGCAGTACTTC

V: TRBV12-3/TRBV12-4
J: TRBJ2-1
size: NA
length: 13
D: TRBD1
CDR3: CASKKQQGAEKFF
DNA: TGTGCCAGCAAGAAACAACAGGGGGCTGAGAAGTTCTTC

V: TRBV7-2
J: TRBJ2-1
size: NA
length: 11
D: NA
CDR3: CASSPASFQFF
DNA: TGTGCCAGCAGCCCCGCGTCTTTTCAGTTCTTC

V: TRBV15
J: TRBJ2-7
size: NA
length: 16
D: NA
CDR3: CATSRGFGQASYEQYF
DNA: TGTGCCACCAGCAGAGGTTTCGGCCAGGCCTCCTACGAGCAGTACTTC

V: TRBV19
J: TRBJ1-1
size: NA
length: 12
D: NA
CDR3: CASSIGYTEAFF
DNA: TGTGCCAGTAGTATTGGGTACACTGAAGCTTTCTTT

V: TRBV14
J: TRBJ1-6
size: NA
length: 13
D: NA
CDR3: CASRLVDNSPLHF
DNA: TGTGCCAGCCGCCTTGTGGACAATTCACCCCTCCACTTT

V: TRBV6-1
J: TRBJ2-7
size: NA
length: 14
D: NA
CDR3: CASSEAFAGYEQYF
DNA: TGTGCCAGCAGTGAAGCGTTCGCGGGTTACGAGCAGTACTTC

V: TRBV7-9
J: TRBJ2-7
size: NA
length: 11
D: NA
CDR3: CASSTTGMQYF
DNA: TGTGCCAGCAGCACTACAGGGATGCAGTACTTC

V: TRBV3-1/TRBV3-2
J: TRBJ1-5
size: NA
length: 14
D: NA
CDR3: CASSPSSRYQPQHF
DNA: TGTGCCAGCAGCCCGTCCTCACGGTATCAGCCCCAGCATTTT

V: TRBV24-1
J: TRBJ2-1
size: NA
length: 16
D: TRBD2
CDR3: CATSDPGASGGNEQFF
DNA: TGTGCCACCAGTGATCCTGGGGCTAGCGGAGGCAATGAGCAGTTCTTC

V: TRBV28
J: TRBJ1-2
size: few
length: 17
D: TRBD1
CDR3: CASSLLFGQGVLYGYTF
DNA: TGTGCCAGCAGTCTATTGTTCGGACAGGGGGTTCTCTATGGCTACACCTTC

V: TRBV28
J: TRBJ1-2
size: NA
length: 14
D: TRBD1
CDR3: CASSITGGHYGYTF
DNA: TGTGCCAGCAGCATAACAGGGGGGCACTATGGCTACACCTTC

V: TRBV27
J: TRBJ1-5
size: NA
length: 17
D: NA
CDR3: CASSGYRTRDSNQPQHF
DNA: TGTGCCAGCAGTGGGTACCGGACAAGGGATAGCAATCAGCCCCAGCATTTT

V: TRBV5-8
J: TRBJ1-6
size: NA
length: 12
D: NA
CDR3: CASRTVNSPLHF
DNA: TGTGCCAGCCGGACAGTCAATTCACCCCTCCACTTT

V: TRBV24-1
J: TRBJ2-1
size: NA
length: 17
D: NA
CDR3: CATSDHGWDGRGDEQFF
DNA: TGTGCCACCAGTGACCACGGTTGGGACGGGCGAGGCGATGAGCAGTTCTTC

V: TRBV6-5
J: TRBJ1-5
size: NA
length: 14
D: NA
CDR3: CASSLARGGQPQHF
DNA: TGTGCCAGCAGCCTCGCCAGGGGCGGCCAGCCCCAGCATTTT

V: TRBV23-1
J: TRBJ2-7
size: NA
length: 13
D: NA
CDR3: CASSQSQPYEQYF
DNA: TGCGCCAGCAGTCAGTCACAGCCCTACGAGCAGTACTTC

V: TRBV18
J: TRBJ2-1
size: NA
length: 16
D: NA
CDR3: CASSPFPGTSYNEQFF
DNA: TGTGCCAGCTCACCATTCCCGGGGACCTCCTACAATGAGCAGTTCTTC

V: TRBV4-1
J: TRBJ1-6
size: NA
length: 13
D: NA
CDR3: CASSQVFNSPLHF
DNA: TGCGCCAGCAGCCAAGTTTTCAATTCACCCCTCCACTTT

V: TRBV5-5
J: TRBJ1-4
size: NA
length: 13
D: NA
CDR3: CASSTGVDEKLFF
DNA: TGTGCCAGCAGCACCGGGGTAGATGAAAAACTGTTTTTT

V: TRBV14
J: TRBJ2-1
size: NA
length: 15
D: TRBD1
CDR3: CASSHDRGFNNEQFF
DNA: TGTGCCAGCAGCCACGACAGGGGCTTCAACAATGAGCAGTTCTTC